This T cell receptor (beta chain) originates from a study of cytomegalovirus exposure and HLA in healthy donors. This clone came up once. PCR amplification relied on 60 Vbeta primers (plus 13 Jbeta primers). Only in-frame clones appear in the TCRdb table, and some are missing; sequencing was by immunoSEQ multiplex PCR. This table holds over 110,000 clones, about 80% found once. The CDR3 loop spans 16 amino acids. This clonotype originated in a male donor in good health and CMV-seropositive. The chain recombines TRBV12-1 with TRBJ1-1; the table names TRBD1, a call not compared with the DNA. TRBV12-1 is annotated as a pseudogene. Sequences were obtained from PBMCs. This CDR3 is CASSFLLGQGKTEAFF. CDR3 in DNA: TGTGCCAGCAGCTTCCTGCTGGGACAGGGGAAGACTGAAGCTTTCTTT.